This T cell receptor (beta chain) came from a study of shared clonotypes between healthy human individuals. At the deep level, the assay was run. Measured with immunoSEQ multiplex PCR; TCRdb has only the in-frame clones, and not every one. Of 1.6 million or so clones detected, roughly 96% appear once; the ten largest clones hold approximately 1.1%. Trimming stripped 0 bases from V and 4 bases from J, with 10 bases between. Germline CDR1 SEHNR, CDR2 FQNEAQ (reference sequence). The CDR3 has 16 residues. Both subsets, CD45RA+ naive and CD45RA-negative memory, were split from the CD4+ cells. This clone was recorded once.

The sequence came from a man in his thirties or forties in good health. The genes are TRBV7-9 and TRBJ2-6; D is undetermined. The sequenced sample consisted of naive CD4+ T cells sorted from blood. Subset here: CD45RA+ positively selected. CDR3 nucleotide sequence: TGTGCCAGCAGCTTAGCTCTAAGGTCCGGGGCCAACGTCCTGACTTTC. It codes for CASSLALRSGANVLTF.